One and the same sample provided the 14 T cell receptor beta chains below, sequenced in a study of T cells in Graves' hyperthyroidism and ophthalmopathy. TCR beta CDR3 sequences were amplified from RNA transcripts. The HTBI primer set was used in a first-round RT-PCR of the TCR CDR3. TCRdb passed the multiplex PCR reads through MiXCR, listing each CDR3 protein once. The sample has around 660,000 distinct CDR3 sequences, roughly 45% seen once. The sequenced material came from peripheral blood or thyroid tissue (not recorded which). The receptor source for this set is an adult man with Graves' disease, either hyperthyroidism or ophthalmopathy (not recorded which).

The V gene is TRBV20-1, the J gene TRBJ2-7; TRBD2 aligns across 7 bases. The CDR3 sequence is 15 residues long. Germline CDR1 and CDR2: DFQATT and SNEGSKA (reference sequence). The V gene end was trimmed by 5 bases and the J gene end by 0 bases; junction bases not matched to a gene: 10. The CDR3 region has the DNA TGCAGTGCTTTCGGACTAGTTTCGGGCTCCTACGAGCAGTACTTC. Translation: CSAFGLVSGSYEQYF.

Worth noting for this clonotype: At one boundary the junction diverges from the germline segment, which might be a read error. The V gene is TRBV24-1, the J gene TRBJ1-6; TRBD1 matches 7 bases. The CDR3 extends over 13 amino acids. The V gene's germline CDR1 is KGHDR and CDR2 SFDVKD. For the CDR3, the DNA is TGTGCCACCAGGGGGACAGACTATAATTCACCCCTTTTT. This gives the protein CATRGTDYNSPLF.

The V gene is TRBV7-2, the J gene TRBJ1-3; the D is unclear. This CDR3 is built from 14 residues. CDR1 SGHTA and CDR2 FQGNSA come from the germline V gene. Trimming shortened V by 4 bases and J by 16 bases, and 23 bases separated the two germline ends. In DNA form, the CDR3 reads TGTGCCAGCAGCTCCCGGGTGGAGCCGGGGAAGTATTATTTT. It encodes CASSSRVEPGKYYF.

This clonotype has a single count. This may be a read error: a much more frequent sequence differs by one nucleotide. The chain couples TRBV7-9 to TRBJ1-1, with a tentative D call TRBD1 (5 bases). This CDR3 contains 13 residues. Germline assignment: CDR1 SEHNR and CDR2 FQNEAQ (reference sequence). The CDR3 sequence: CASTTPGNAEAFF. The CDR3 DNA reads TGTGCCAGCACAACTCCAGGGAACGCTGAAGCTTTCTTT.

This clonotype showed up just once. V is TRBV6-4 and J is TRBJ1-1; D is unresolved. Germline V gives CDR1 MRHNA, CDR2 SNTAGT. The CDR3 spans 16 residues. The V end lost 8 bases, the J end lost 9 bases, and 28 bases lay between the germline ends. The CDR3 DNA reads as TGTGCCAGCGTGACTGGGCTAGCGGAACTCTCTCCCAAAGCTTTCTTT. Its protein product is CASVTGLAELSPKAFF.

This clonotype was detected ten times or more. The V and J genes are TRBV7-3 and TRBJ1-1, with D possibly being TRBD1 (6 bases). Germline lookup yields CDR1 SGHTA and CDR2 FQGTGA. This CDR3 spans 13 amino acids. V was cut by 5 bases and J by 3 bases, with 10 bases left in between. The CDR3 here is CASSPNRDTEAFF. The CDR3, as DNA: TGTGCCAGCAGCCCGAACAGGGACACTGAAGCTTTCTTT.

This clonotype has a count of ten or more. The CDR3 loop reads CASSLEGQANSPLHF. The CDR3 DNA is TGTGCCAGCAGCTTAGAGGGACAGGCTAATTCACCCCTCCACTTT. This sequence joins TRBV7-2 and TRBJ1-6; 8 positions match TRBD1. The CDR3 has 15 residues. V trimming: 1 base; J trimming: 6 bases; junction bases outside the gene matches: 2. Germline-derived CDR1 and CDR2 are SGHTA and FQGNSA. Based on the CDR3 plus reference TRBV7-2 and TRBJ1-6, the full variable domain is GAGVSQSPSNKVTEKGKDVELRCDPISGHTALYWYRQSLGQGLEFLIYFQGNSAPDKSGLPSDRFSAERTGGSVSTLTIQRTQQEDSAVYLCASSLEGQANSPLHFGNGTRLTVT.

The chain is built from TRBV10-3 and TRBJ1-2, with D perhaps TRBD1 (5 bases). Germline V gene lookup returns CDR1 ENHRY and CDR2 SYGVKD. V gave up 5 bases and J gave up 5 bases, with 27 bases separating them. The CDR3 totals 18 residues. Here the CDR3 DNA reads TGTGCCATCAGTCCCCCCTTTCGGGGGACGCAGCTCAAATATGGCTACACCTTC. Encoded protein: CAISPPFRGTQLKYGYTF.

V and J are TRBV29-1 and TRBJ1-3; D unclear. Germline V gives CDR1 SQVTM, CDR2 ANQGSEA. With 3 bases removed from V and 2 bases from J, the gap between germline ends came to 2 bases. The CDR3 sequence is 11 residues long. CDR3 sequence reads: CSVEPGNTIYF. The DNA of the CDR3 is TGCAGCGTTGAGCCTGGAAACACCATATATTTT.

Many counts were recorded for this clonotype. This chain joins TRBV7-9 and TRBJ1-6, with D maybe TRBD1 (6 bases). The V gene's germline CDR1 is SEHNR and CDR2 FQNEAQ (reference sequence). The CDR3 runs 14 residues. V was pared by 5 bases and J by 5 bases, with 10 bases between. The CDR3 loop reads CASSPDSDNSPLHF. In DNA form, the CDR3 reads TGTGCCAGCAGCCCGGACAGTGATAATTCACCCCTCCACTTT.

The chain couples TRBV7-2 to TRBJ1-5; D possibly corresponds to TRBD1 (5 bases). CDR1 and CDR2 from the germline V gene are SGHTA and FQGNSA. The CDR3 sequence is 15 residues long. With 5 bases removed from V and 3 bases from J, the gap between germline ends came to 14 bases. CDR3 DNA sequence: TGTGCCAGCAGCCCCGCCTCGGGGACCAATCAGCCCCAGCATTTT. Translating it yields CASSPASGTNQPQHF.

CDR3 region: CASTRTGDNYGYTF. CDR3 DNA sequence: TGTGCCAGCACTCGCACAGGGGATAACTATGGCTACACCTTC. The genes are TRBV7-9 and TRBJ1-2, with 7 positions matching TRBD1. Germline CDR1 reads SEHNR; CDR2 reads FQNEAQ (reference sequence). CDR3 length: 14 residues. J lost 1 base, V lost 7 bases, and 6 bases had no gene match.

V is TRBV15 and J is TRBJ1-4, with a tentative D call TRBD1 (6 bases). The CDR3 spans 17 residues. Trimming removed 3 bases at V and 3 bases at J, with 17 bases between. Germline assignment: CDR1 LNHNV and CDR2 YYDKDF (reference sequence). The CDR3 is CATSSQDNRAANEKLFF. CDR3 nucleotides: TGTGCCACCAGCAGTCAGGACAACAGGGCGGCTAATGAAAAACTGTTTTTT. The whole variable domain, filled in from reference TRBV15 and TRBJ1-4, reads DAMVIQNPRYQVTQFGKPVTLSCSQTLNHNVMYWYQQKSSQAPKLLFHYYDKDFNNEADTPDNFQSRRPNTSFCFLDIRSPGLGDTAMYLCATSSQDNRAANEKLFFGSGTQLSVL.

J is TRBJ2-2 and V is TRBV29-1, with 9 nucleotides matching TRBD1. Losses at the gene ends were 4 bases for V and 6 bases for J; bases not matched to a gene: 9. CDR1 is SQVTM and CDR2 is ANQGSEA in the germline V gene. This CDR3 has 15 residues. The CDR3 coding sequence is TGCAGCGTTGCGCCCGGGACAGGGTTGTCCGGGGAGCTGTTTTTT. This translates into CSVAPGTGLSGELFF.